The rows below give T cell receptor beta chains drawn from one sample of a study of T cell repertoires in cytomegalovirus infection. TCRdb reprocessed the reads with MiXCR, giving one entry per CDR3 protein. The table has about 27,000 distinct CDR3 sequences, 15% to 20% seen once. These receptors' targets are unknown. The starting material was CD8+ T cells from cultured PBMCs, obtained from culture after CMV antigen stimulation. The source of these receptors is a human donor in good health (CMV status not recorded). Some clones in this sample may be carry-over from other donors' samples. CDR3s include the opening cysteine and the closing phenylalanine or tryptophan. The D gene is left open where the match is weak. Some rows mark clone size as missing; the rest say once, few, many or name a class of expanded clone.

CDR3 protein: CASSLGTGRNEQYF; CDR3 DNA: TGTGCCAGCAGCCTCGGGACAGGGAGGAACGAGCAGTACTTC; V gene: TRBV7-6; J gene: TRBJ2-7; D gene: TRBD1; clone size: .
CDR3 protein: CASSDRTGSDEQYF; CDR3 DNA: TGTGCCAGCAGTGACCGTACTGGGAGCGACGAGCAGTACTTC; V gene: TRBV12-3/TRBV12-4; J gene: TRBJ2-7; D gene: .; clone size: once
CDR3 protein: CASSFRERSYNEQFF; CDR3 DNA: TGTGCCAGCAGCTTTCGGGAAAGGTCCTACAATGAGCAGTTCTTC; V gene: TRBV7-2; J gene: TRBJ2-1; D gene: .; clone size: few
CDR3 protein: CASFNYGYTF; CDR3 DNA: TGTGCCAGTTTTAACTATGGCTACACCTTC; V gene: TRBV6-5; J gene: TRBJ1-2; D gene: .; clone size: .
CDR3 protein: CASSETGTFQPQHF; CDR3 DNA: TGTGCCAGCAGTGAGACAGGCACTTTCCAGCCCCAGCATTTT; V gene: TRBV12-3/TRBV12-4; J gene: TRBJ1-5; D gene: .; clone size: .
CDR3 protein: CSAGTTYEQYF; CDR3 DNA: TGCAGTGCCGGGACTACCTACGAGCAGTACTTC; V gene: TRBV20-1; J gene: TRBJ2-7; D gene: TRBD2; clone size: few
CDR3 protein: CASTLDSSGANVLTF; CDR3 DNA: TGTGCCAGCACTCTCGACAGCTCTGGGGCCAACGTCCTGACTTTC; V gene: TRBV7-9; J gene: TRBJ2-6; D gene: .; clone size: few
CDR3 protein: CASSQDTPEPADGYTF; CDR3 DNA: TGCGCCAGCAGCCAAGATACTCCTGAGCCCGCGGATGGCTACACCTTC; V gene: TRBV4-3; J gene: TRBJ1-2; D gene: .; clone size: .
CDR3 protein: CASISGRGRPQTEAFF; CDR3 DNA: TGTGCCAGCATCTCGGGGAGGGGGCGCCCCCAGACTGAAGCTTTCTTT; V gene: TRBV7-2; J gene: TRBJ1-1; D gene: TRBD1; clone size: .
CDR3 protein: CASTGLGPDTQYF; CDR3 DNA: TGTGCCAGCACGGGACTAGGTCCAGATACGCAGTATTTT; V gene: TRBV12-3/TRBV12-4; J gene: TRBJ2-3; D gene: TRBD2; clone size: .
CDR3 protein: CASSPPGTSGRATDTQYF; CDR3 DNA: TGTGCCAGCTCACCACCAGGGACTAGCGGGAGGGCCACAGATACGCAGTATTTT; V gene: TRBV18; J gene: TRBJ2-3; D gene: TRBD2; clone size: few
CDR3 protein: CAISVDTYQPQHF; CDR3 DNA: TGTGCCATCAGTGTCGACACCTATCAGCCCCAGCATTTT; V gene: TRBV10-3; J gene: TRBJ1-5; D gene: .; clone size: .
CDR3 protein: CASSSGLLYGYTF; CDR3 DNA: TGTGCCAGCAGTTCCGGCTTACTCTATGGCTACACCTTC; V gene: TRBV11-1; J gene: TRBJ1-2; D gene: .; clone size: .
CDR3 protein: CSARDLLSGGRYGYTF; CDR3 DNA: TGCAGTGCTAGAGATCTCTTAAGTGGAGGGAGATATGGCTACACCTTC; V gene: TRBV20-1; J gene: TRBJ1-2; D gene: .; clone size: .
CDR3 protein: CASSPAGGGPYEQYF; CDR3 DNA: TGTGCCAGCAGCCCGGCTGGAGGGGGGCCCTACGAGCAGTACTTC; V gene: TRBV12-3/TRBV12-4; J gene: TRBJ2-7; D gene: .; clone size: few
CDR3 protein: CASSYSTLETQYF; CDR3 DNA: TGTGCCAGCAGTTACAGCACATTAGAGACCCAGTACTTC; V gene: TRBV6-6; J gene: TRBJ2-5; D gene: .; clone size: few
CDR3 protein: CASSLKTDMNTEAFF; CDR3 DNA: TGTGCCAGCAGCTTGAAGACAGACATGAACACTGAAGCTTTCTTT; V gene: TRBV7-6; J gene: TRBJ1-1; D gene: .; clone size: .
CDR3 protein: CASNLQEPDTQYF; CDR3 DNA: TGTGCCAGCAACCTACAGGAGCCAGATACGCAGTATTTT; V gene: TRBV9; J gene: TRBJ2-3; D gene: .; clone size: few
CDR3 protein: CASSLEVEGGGTGELFF; CDR3 DNA: TGTGCCAGCAGCTTAGAAGTTGAGGGAGGTGGCACCGGGGAGCTGTTTTTT; V gene: TRBV7-6; J gene: TRBJ2-2; D gene: .; clone size: few
CDR3 protein: CASGEKRAQQETQYF; CDR3 DNA: TGTGCCAGTGGAGAGAAGCGGGCACAGCAAGAGACCCAGTACTTC; V gene: TRBV19; J gene: TRBJ2-5; D gene: .; clone size: .
CDR3 protein: CASSIRGNQPQHF; CDR3 DNA: TGTGCCAGTAGTATCAGGGGAAATCAGCCCCAGCATTTT; V gene: TRBV19; J gene: TRBJ1-5; D gene: .; clone size: .
CDR3 protein: CASSATQYGTQETQYF; CDR3 DNA: TGTGCCAGCAGCGCCACTCAATACGGGACCCAAGAGACCCAGTACTTC; V gene: TRBV9; J gene: TRBJ2-5; D gene: .; clone size: .
CDR3 protein: CSARGGSGATSYNEQFF; CDR3 DNA: TGCAGTGCTAGAGGGGGTAGCGGGGCAACCTCCTACAATGAGCAGTTCTTC; V gene: TRBV20-1; J gene: TRBJ2-1; D gene: TRBD2; clone size: many
CDR3 protein: CASTPRGTNYEQYF; CDR3 DNA: TGTGCCAGCACCCCCAGGGGGACAAATTACGAGCAGTACTTC; V gene: TRBV7-2; J gene: TRBJ2-7; D gene: TRBD1; clone size: .
CDR3 protein: CASRLRGQQSYEQYF; CDR3 DNA: TGTGCCAGTAGACTCCGGGGGCAACAATCCTACGAGCAGTACTTC; V gene: TRBV19; J gene: TRBJ2-7; D gene: .; clone size: few
CDR3 protein: CASSLRWNSQETQYF; CDR3 DNA: TGTGCCAGCAGTTTAAGGTGGAACAGCCAAGAGACCCAGTACTTC; V gene: TRBV28; J gene: TRBJ2-5; D gene: .; clone size: .
CDR3 protein: CASSLTGREYEQYF; CDR3 DNA: TGTGCCAGCAGCTTGACAGGGAGGGAATACGAGCAGTACTTC; V gene: TRBV11-2; J gene: TRBJ2-7; D gene: .; clone size: few
CDR3 protein: CASSYSTGDSEDTQYF; CDR3 DNA: TGTGCCAGCAGTTACTCTACCGGGGACAGCGAAGATACGCAGTATTTT; V gene: TRBV6-6; J gene: TRBJ2-3; D gene: TRBD1; clone size: .
CDR3 protein: CATRDTTYEQYF; CDR3 DNA: TGTGCCACCCGGGACACCACCTACGAGCAGTACTTC; V gene: TRBV7-2; J gene: TRBJ2-7; D gene: .; clone size: few
CDR3 protein: CASSFRTSGDEQYF; CDR3 DNA: TGTGCCAGCAGCTTCCGGACTAGCGGGGACGAGCAGTACTTC; V gene: TRBV7-8; J gene: TRBJ2-7; D gene: TRBD2; clone size: .
CDR3 protein: CASSYGEGSYNEQFF; CDR3 DNA: TGTGCCAGCAGTTACGGGGAGGGCTCCTACAATGAGCAGTTCTTC; V gene: TRBV6-2/TRBV6-3; J gene: TRBJ2-1; D gene: TRBD2; clone size: few
CDR3 protein: CASSQDRGASYEQYF; CDR3 DNA: TGTGCCAGCAGCCAGGACAGGGGTGCCTCCTACGAGCAGTACTTC; V gene: TRBV28; J gene: TRBJ2-7; D gene: TRBD1; clone size: .
CDR3 protein: CASSPLHRNPRSYTF; CDR3 DNA: TGCGCCAGCAGCCCCCTCCACAGGAACCCGCGGAGCTACACCTTC; V gene: TRBV5-1; J gene: TRBJ1-2; D gene: .; clone size: .
CDR3 protein: CASSLQGGRNNEQFF; CDR3 DNA: TGTGCCAGCAGCTTACAGGGAGGGAGGAACAATGAGCAGTTCTTC; V gene: TRBV7-6; J gene: TRBJ2-1; D gene: TRBD2; clone size: many
CDR3 protein: CASSAGGFGYEQYF; CDR3 DNA: TGCGCCAGCAGTGCTGGTGGATTCGGGTACGAGCAGTACTTC; V gene: TRBV10-2; J gene: TRBJ2-7; D gene: .; clone size: .
CDR3 protein: CASSLGTSGGTSTDTQYF; CDR3 DNA: TGTGCCAGCAGCTTAGGGACTAGCGGGGGAACTAGCACAGATACGCAGTATTTT; V gene: TRBV7-6; J gene: TRBJ2-3; D gene: TRBD2; clone size: many
CDR3 protein: CASSATSYGAKNIQYF; CDR3 DNA: TGTGCCAGCAGCGCGACTAGTTATGGCGCCAAAAACATTCAGTACTTC; V gene: TRBV7-9; J gene: TRBJ2-4; D gene: .; clone size: few
CDR3 protein: CASSERYEQYF; CDR3 DNA: TGTGCCAGCAGTGAACGTTACGAGCAGTACTTC; V gene: TRBV2; J gene: TRBJ2-7; D gene: .; clone size: .
CDR3 protein: CAVLLAGRVDTQYF; CDR3 DNA: TGTGCCGTTCTACTAGCGGGGAGAGTAGATACGCAGTATTTT; V gene: TRBV6-6; J gene: TRBJ2-3; D gene: TRBD2; clone size: many
CDR3 protein: CASSTESVGANVLTF; CDR3 DNA: TGTGCCAGCAGCACCGAATCGGTGGGGGCCAACGTCCTGACTTTC; V gene: TRBV12-3/TRBV12-4; J gene: TRBJ2-6; D gene: .; clone size: .
CDR3 protein: CASSSAAERNQPQHF; CDR3 DNA: TGTGCCAGCAGCTCCGCCGCCGAGCGCAATCAGCCCCAGCATTTT; V gene: TRBV7-8; J gene: TRBJ1-5; D gene: .; clone size: few
CDR3 protein: CSARPPGRISHLGYTF; CDR3 DNA: TGCAGTGCTAGGCCACCGGGACGAATCAGTCACTTGGGCTACACCTTC; V gene: TRBV20-1; J gene: TRBJ1-2; D gene: .; clone size: .
CDR3 protein: CASSSSWREAFF; CDR3 DNA: TGTGCCAGCAGTTCCTCGTGGAGAGAAGCTTTCTTT; V gene: TRBV6-2/TRBV6-3; J gene: TRBJ1-1; D gene: .; clone size: many
CDR3 protein: CASSHTTGQSGANVLTF; CDR3 DNA: TGTGCCAGCAGTCATACGACCGGACAGTCTGGGGCCAACGTCCTGACTTTC; V gene: TRBV12-3/TRBV12-4; J gene: TRBJ2-6; D gene: .; clone size: many
CDR3 protein: CAIWDRTSYGYTF; CDR3 DNA: TGTGCCATCTGGGACAGGACTTCCTATGGCTACACCTTC; V gene: TRBV6-6; J gene: TRBJ1-2; D gene: TRBD1; clone size: few
CDR3 protein: CASSPGHDNTEAFF; CDR3 DNA: TGTGCCAGCAGTCCAGGACACGATAACACTGAAGCTTTCTTT; V gene: TRBV28; J gene: TRBJ1-1; D gene: .; clone size: few
CDR3 protein: CASSISSGSLNEQFF; CDR3 DNA: TGTGCCAGTAGTATATCCAGCGGGAGCCTCAATGAGCAGTTCTTC; V gene: TRBV19; J gene: TRBJ2-1; D gene: TRBD2; clone size: .
CDR3 protein: CASTRRGTGGITEAFF; CDR3 DNA: TGTGCCAGCACCCGACGAGGGACAGGGGGAATCACTGAAGCTTTCTTT; V gene: TRBV12-3/TRBV12-4; J gene: TRBJ1-1; D gene: TRBD1; clone size: many
CDR3 protein: CASSIYPNTEAFF; CDR3 DNA: TGTGCCAGTAGTATATATCCGAACACTGAAGCTTTCTTT; V gene: TRBV19; J gene: TRBJ1-1; D gene: .; clone size: .
CDR3 protein: CASSPGTGINEQFF; CDR3 DNA: TGTGCCAGCAGTCCCGGGACAGGGATTAATGAGCAGTTCTTC; V gene: TRBV6-2/TRBV6-3; J gene: TRBJ2-1; D gene: TRBD1; clone size: .
CDR3 protein: CASSLTSRYEQYF; CDR3 DNA: TGTGCCAGCAGCTTAACCAGCCGCTACGAGCAGTACTTC; V gene: TRBV7-9; J gene: TRBJ2-7; D gene: .; clone size: .